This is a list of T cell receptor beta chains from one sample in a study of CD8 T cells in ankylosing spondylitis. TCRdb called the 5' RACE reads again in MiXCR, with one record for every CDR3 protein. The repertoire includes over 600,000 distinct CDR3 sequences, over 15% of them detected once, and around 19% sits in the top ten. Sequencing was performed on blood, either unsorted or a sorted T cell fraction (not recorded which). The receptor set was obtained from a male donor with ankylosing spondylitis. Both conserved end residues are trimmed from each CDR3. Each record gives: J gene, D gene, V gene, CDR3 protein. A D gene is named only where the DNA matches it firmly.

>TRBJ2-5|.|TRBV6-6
ASSHRTEETQY
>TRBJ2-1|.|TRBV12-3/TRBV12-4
ASSLLWGSYNEQF
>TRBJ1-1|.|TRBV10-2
ASMGWKANTEAF
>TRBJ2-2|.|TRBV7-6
ASSLFVGGTGELF
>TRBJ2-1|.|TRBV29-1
SVEGRADHYNEQF
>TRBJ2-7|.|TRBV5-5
ASSLDSGLRTYEQY
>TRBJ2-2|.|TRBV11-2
ASSLVAVGELF
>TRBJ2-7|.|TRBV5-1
ASSLERLALSYEQY
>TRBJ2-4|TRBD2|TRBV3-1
ASGGGRADIQY
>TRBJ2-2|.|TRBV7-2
ASSLVVAPTGELF
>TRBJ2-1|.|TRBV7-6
ASSLNSGSSRSEQF
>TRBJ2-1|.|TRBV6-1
ASSDSRSSYNEQF
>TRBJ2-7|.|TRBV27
ASRERGAYEQY
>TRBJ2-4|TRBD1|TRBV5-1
ASSLEGQGAKNIQY
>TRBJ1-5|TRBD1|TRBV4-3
ASSRDRGDHQPQH
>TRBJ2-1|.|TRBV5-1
ASSLDFGEQF
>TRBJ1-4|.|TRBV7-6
ASSPVGGNEKLF
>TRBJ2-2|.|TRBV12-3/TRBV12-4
ASSIRGGGELF
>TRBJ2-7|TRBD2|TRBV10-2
ASSATGGPGEQY
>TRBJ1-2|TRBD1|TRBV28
ASSGRDRIYGYT
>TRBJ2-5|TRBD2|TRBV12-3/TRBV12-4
ASSLWTSGRETQY
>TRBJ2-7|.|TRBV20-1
SAIPSVGVSYEQY
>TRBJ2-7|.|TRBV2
ASSEYDLTPSEQY
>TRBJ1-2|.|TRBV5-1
ASSLVSDPLKYGYT
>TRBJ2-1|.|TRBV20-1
SARDTRLREQF
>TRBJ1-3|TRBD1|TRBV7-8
ASSPLRAGQSSGNTIY
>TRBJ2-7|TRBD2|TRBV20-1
SARSQRGGYEQY
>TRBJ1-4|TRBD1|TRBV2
ASRENRGLEKLF
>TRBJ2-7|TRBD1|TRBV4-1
ASSQDRVAGGSYEQY
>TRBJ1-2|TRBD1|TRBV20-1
SAPGTATNYGYT
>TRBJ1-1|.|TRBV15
ATADRDPGNTEAF
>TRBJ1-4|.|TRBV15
ATSRGPGEKLF
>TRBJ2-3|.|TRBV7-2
ASSPLRDTQY
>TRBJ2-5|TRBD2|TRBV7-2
ASSLASGSVIETQY
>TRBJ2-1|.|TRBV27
ASSGSTYNEQF
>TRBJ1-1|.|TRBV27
ASSRGTPNTEAF
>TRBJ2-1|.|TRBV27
ASSHTGTYNEQF